These 30 T cell receptor beta chains were all obtained from the same sample, sequenced in a study of CD4+ T cells in melanoma. Method: immunoSEQ multiplex PCR; TCRdb's copy keeps in-frame clones and lacks some. The repertoire has roughly 54,000 clones, 89% of them found once; the top ten carry over 9.5%. Source material: peripheral blood. The source of these receptors is a human donor with melanoma.

In this sample, this clone turned up once. Here the CDR3 DNA reads TGTGCCAGCAGCAAGGGTGAAGCCAACCCGATAACCTCCTACGAGCAGTACTTC. Protein: CASSKGEANPITSYEQYF. The V gene is TRBV21-1, the J gene TRBJ2-7. TRBV21-1 is described as a pseudogene. This CDR3 is 18 amino acids long.

J is TRBJ1-2 and V is TRBV30, with D unclear. Per the germline V gene, CDR1 is GTSNPN and CDR2 is SVGIG (reference sequence). Trimming removed 3 bases at V and 6 bases at J, with 14 bases between. The CDR3 extends over 13 amino acids. CDR3 coding DNA: TGTGCCTGGAGGCTTCAGGTATTGGATGGCTACACCTTC. Translating it yields CAWRLQVLDGYTF.

J is TRBJ2-6 and V is TRBV30; 11 bases fit TRBD1. CDR3 length: 17 amino acids. The V and J ends lost 1 base and 0 bases, in that order; junction bases with no gene match: 2. The germline V gene encodes CDR1 GTSNPN and CDR2 SVGIG (reference sequence). CDR3 loop: CAWSDGTGGSGANVLTF. For the CDR3, the DNA is TGTGCCTGGAGTGACGGGACAGGGGGCTCTGGGGCCAACGTCCTGACTTTC.

The J gene is TRBJ2-5, the V gene TRBV19, with 7 bases lining up with TRBD1. TRBJ2-7 explains the end of the DNA better; the J call may be wrong. Germline assignment: CDR1 LNHDA and CDR2 SQIVND (reference sequence). This CDR3 has 14 residues. The CDR3 DNA sequence: TGTGCCAGTAGACTTGACAGGGCCGCCTACGAGCAGTACTTC. Translating it yields CASRLDRAAYEQYF.

V usage is TRBV11-2 and J usage is TRBJ2-7; TRBD1 agrees at 8 bases. V was clipped by 5 bases and J by 5 bases; unmatched bases: 11. The CDR3 spans 15 residues. The germline gives CDR1 SGHAT, CDR2 FQNNGV. In DNA form, the CDR3 reads TGTGCCAGCAGCCCCGGACAGGGACTTCGGGACGAGCAGTACTTC. Its translation is CASSPGQGLRDEQYF.

This clone was picked up one time. V usage is TRBV10-2 and J usage is TRBJ1-5; possibly TRBD1 for D (6 bases). Per germline, CDR1 WSHSY and CDR2 SAAADI. The CDR3 sequence is 13 residues long. V gave up 7 bases and J gave up 5 bases, with 12 bases separating them. This CDR3 is CASMNYRDQPQHF. The CDR3 DNA follows: TGCGCCAGCATGAACTACAGGGATCAGCCCCAGCATTTT.

Of note for this clone: Other DNA sequences from this sample encode an identical CDR3 as well. The chain couples TRBV2 to TRBJ2-3; the D call may be TRBD1 or TRBD2 (5 bases each). Deletions cut 0 bases from V and 6 bases from J, with 10 bases between. Germline V gene lookup returns CDR1 SNHLY and CDR2 FYNNEI. CDR3 length equals 14 residues. The DNA of the CDR3 is TGTGCCAGCAGTGAAGCAGTGTGGGGGGATACGCAGTATTTT. This sequence encodes CASSEAVWGDTQYF.

The chain is built from TRBV5-1 and TRBJ1-2, with 9 nucleotides matching TRBD1. The CDR3 is made up of 14 amino acids. Germline CDR1 is SGHRS and CDR2 is YFSETQ. With V trimmed by 0 bases and J by 4 bases, 1 base remained unmatched. The CDR3 here is CASSLEQGAYGYTF. The CDR3 DNA sequence: TGCGCCAGCAGCTTGGAACAGGGGGCCTATGGCTACACCTTC.

This sequence joins TRBV4-1 and TRBJ1-1; 8 bases are shared with TRBD1. Looked up from germline, CDR1 is MGHRA and CDR2 is YSYEKL. The V gene end was trimmed by 6 bases and the J gene end by 0 bases; junction bases not matched to a gene: 6. CDR3 length: 15 residues. The CDR3 DNA reads TGCGCCAGCAGTAAAGGGACAGGATTGAACACTGAAGCTTTCTTT. Protein sequence: CASSKGTGLNTEAFF.

The chain couples TRBV30 to TRBJ1-1, with 9 nucleotides matching TRBD1. With 2 bases clipped from V and 8 bases from J, the junction kept 9 bases outside the gene matches. The germline gives CDR1 GTSNPN, CDR2 SVGIG (reference sequence). The CDR3 spans 14 residues. The CDR3 protein is CAWSRIGDRDEAFF. In DNA form, the CDR3 reads TGTGCCTGGAGTCGAATAGGGGACAGGGACGAAGCTTTCTTT. Using reference TRBV30 and TRBJ1-1 for the parts outside the CDR3, the full variable domain is SQTIHQWPATLVQPVGSPLSLECTVEGTSNPNLYWYRQAAGRGLQLLFYSVGIGQISSEVPQNLSASRPQDRQFILSSKKLLLSDSGFYLCAWSRIGDRDEAFFGQGTRLTVV.

This chain uses TRBV27 with TRBJ2-7, with D possibly TRBD1 on 5 matching bases. This CDR3 comprises 12 residues. With 5 bases removed from V and 7 bases from J, the gap between germline ends came to 12 bases. Germline-derived CDR1 and CDR2 are MNHEY and SMNVEV (reference sequence). The CDR3 sequence is CASSLRGGEQYF. CDR3 coding DNA: TGTGCCAGCAGTCTAAGGGGTGGGGAGCAGTACTTC.

This CDR3 reads CAWSVPSVGGAEAFF. CDR3 coding DNA: TGTGCCTGGAGTGTACCCTCCGTCGGGGGGGCTGAAGCTTTCTTT. This chain uses TRBV30 with TRBJ1-1; D is possibly TRBD1 (5 bases). Looked up from germline, CDR1 is GTSNPN and CDR2 is SVGIG (reference sequence). V lost 0 bases to trimming and J lost 6 bases, with 17 bases between them. This CDR3 region has 15 residues. Using reference TRBV30 and TRBJ1-1 for the parts outside the CDR3, the full variable domain is SQTIHQWPATLVQPVGSPLSLECTVEGTSNPNLYWYRQAAGRGLQLLFYSVGIGQISSEVPQNLSASRPQDRQFILSSKKLLLSDSGFYLCAWSVPSVGGAEAFFGQGTRLTVV.

The chain combines TRBV18 with TRBJ2-6, with a weak D call TRBD2 (6 bases). This CDR3 has 15 residues. Trimming left V 4 bases short and J 1 base short, with 8 bases between. Germline CDR1 KGHSH, CDR2 LQKENI. The DNA for the CDR3 is TGTGCCAGCTCACAACGGGGGTCTGGGGCCAACGTCCTGACTTTC. The encoded protein is CASSQRGSGANVLTF.

This chain connects TRBV6-5 to TRBJ2-2, with 8 bases lining up with TRBD1. The CDR3 extends over 14 amino acids. CDR1 is MNHEY and CDR2 is SVGAGI in the germline V gene. Unmatched junction bases numbered 1, after V lost 2 bases and J lost 5 bases. The CDR3 nucleotides are TGTGCCAGCAGTTACCAGGGGGCGACCGGGGAGCTGTTTTTT. Translating gives CASSYQGATGELFF.

In nucleotides, the CDR3 is TGTGCCAGCAGCCTGGCGGGACAAAGAGGAAACACCATATATTTT. Its translation is CASSLAGQRGNTIYF. The rearrangement links TRBV25-1 to TRBJ1-3, with D maybe TRBD1 (6 bases). V lost 6 bases to trimming and J lost 4 bases, with 16 bases between them. Germline CDR1 MGHDK, CDR2 SYGVNS. The CDR3 is 15 amino acids.

This clone was counted a single time. This chain joins TRBV7-2 and TRBJ2-3; D is perhaps TRBD1 (6 bases). Trimming took 5 bases from V and 7 from J, leaving 16 bases between them. Germline CDR1 is SGHTA and CDR2 is FQGNSA. CDR3 length: 14 residues. The chain's CDR3 is CASSGSRQAHTQYF. The CDR3 DNA follows: TGTGCCAGCAGCGGGAGCCGACAGGCCCATACGCAGTATTTT.

This chain joins TRBV6-5 and TRBJ2-1, with 11 nucleotides matching TRBD2. CDR1 is MNHEY and CDR2 is SVGAGI in the germline V gene. This CDR3 spans 15 amino acids. The trim removed 5 bases at V and 5 bases at J, leaving 5 bases unmatched. The CDR3: CASSLQLAGDNEQFF. The CDR3 DNA sequence: TGTGCCAGCAGTCTACAACTAGCGGGGGACAATGAGCAGTTCTTC.

Of note for this clone: The same CDR3 also results from other DNA sequences found in this sample. This chain links TRBV7-8 with TRBJ2-7; maybe TRBD2 (6 bases). This CDR3 has 14 amino acids. Looked up from germline, CDR1 is SGHVS and CDR2 is FQNEAQ. Trimming took off 4 bases at V and 5 bases at J, with 15 bases between the two ends. Here the CDR3 DNA reads TGTGCCAGCAGCTCCCGACGGGGGTACCACGAGCAGTACTTC. This sequence encodes CASSSRRGYHEQYF. Supplemented by reference TRBV7-8 and TRBJ2-7, the full variable domain reads GAGVSQSPRYKVAKRGQDVALRCDPISGHVSLFWYQQALGQGPEFLTYFQNEAQLDKSGLPSDRFFAERPEGSVSTLKIQRTQQEDSAVYLCASSSRRGYHEQYFGPGTRLTVT.

J is TRBJ1-2 and V is TRBV7-8; no clear D. The CDR3 is 15 residues long. The V and J ends lost 4 bases and 3 bases respectively, with 15 bases between them. Germline values: CDR1 SGHVS, CDR2 FQNEAQ. CDR3 nucleotides: TGTGCCAGCAGCTGGTCGGACGGCCATGACTATGGCTACACCTTC. Translating gives CASSWSDGHDYGYTF.

For the CDR3, the DNA is TGTGCCAGCGGGCCGCCAGGGCTTGTGAACACTGAAGCTTTCTTT. Its protein product is CASGPPGLVNTEAFF. V and J are TRBV27 and TRBJ1-1, with D tentatively TRBD1 (5 bases). With 8 bases removed from V and 0 bases from J, the gap between germline ends came to 16 bases. Looked up from germline, CDR1 is MNHEY and CDR2 is SMNVEV (reference sequence). The CDR3 is 15 amino acids.

V usage is TRBV9 and J usage is TRBJ2-1; D tentatively fits TRBD1 or TRBD2 (5 bases each). The CDR3 covers 15 residues. From germline, CDR1 is SGDLS and CDR2 YYNGEE. Trimming took 0 bases from V and 12 from J, leaving 19 bases between them. CDR3 residues: CASSVDVWDPQGQFF. In DNA, the CDR3 is TGTGCCAGCAGCGTAGATGTGTGGGACCCCCAGGGGCAGTTCTTC.

The genes are TRBV4-1 and TRBJ2-2, with D possibly matching TRBD2 (6 bases). CDR1 MGHRA and CDR2 YSYEKL come from the germline V gene. The germline V and J ends were trimmed by 0 bases and 1 base, with 9 bases remaining between them. This CDR3 region has 16 residues. The CDR3 DNA sequence: TGCGCCAGCAGCCAAGACGTGGGGGGGAACACCGGGGAGCTGTTTTTT. Translating gives CASSQDVGGNTGELFF.

The V gene is TRBV9, the J gene TRBJ1-3, with a weak D call TRBD1 (5 bases). Trimming took 6 bases from V and 5 from J, leaving 27 bases between them. Germline CDR1 SGDLS, CDR2 YYNGEE. CDR3 length: 18 residues. The DNA for the CDR3 is TGTGCCAGCACCTCCGGGACGAAGGCGAGCCCTCCGAGAAACACCATATATTTT. Translated: CASTSGTKASPPRNTIYF.

The rearrangement joins TRBV5-6 to TRBJ1-1, with D possibly TRBD1 on 5 matching bases. This CDR3 is 15 amino acids long. Germline CDR1 SGHDT, CDR2 YYEEEE. V was clipped by 2 bases and J by 4 bases, with 15 bases between them. The chain's CDR3 is CASSFWGYEITEAFF. CDR3 DNA sequence: TGTGCCAGCAGCTTTTGGGGGTATGAGATCACTGAAGCTTTCTTT. Drawing the rest from reference TRBV5-6 and TRBJ1-1, the complete variable domain is DAGVTQSPTHLIKTRGQQVTLRCSPKSGHDTVSWYQQALGQGPQFIFQYYEEEERQRGNFPDRFSGHQFPNYSSELNVNALLLGDSALYLCASSFWGYEITEAFFGQGTRLTVV.

This chain joins TRBV7-8 and TRBJ1-2; TRBD1 agrees at 7 bases. The length of the CDR3 is 14 residues. CDR1 and CDR2 (germline): SGHVS, FQNEAQ. J gave up 4 bases and V 7 bases, and 9 bases lay outside the gene matches. The CDR3, as DNA: TGTGCCAGCACCATGACAGGGTCGGGCTATGGCTACACCTTC. Translation: CASTMTGSGYGYTF.

The chain has TRBV15 and TRBJ2-5; 15 bases line up with TRBD2. The CDR3 is made up of 17 amino acids. The V gene end was trimmed by 1 base and the J gene end by 6 bases; junction bases not matched to a gene: 6. CDR1 is LNHNV and CDR2 is YYDKDF in the germline V gene (reference sequence). CDR3 residues: CATSRAGLAGGRKTQYF. CDR3 DNA: TGTGCCACCAGCAGAGCCGGACTAGCGGGGGGGCGAAAGACCCAGTACTTC.

A single count supports this clone. The CDR3 is CASSSRRENQPQHF. The CDR3 nucleotides are TGTGCCAGCAGCTCCCGAAGGGAAAATCAGCCCCAGCATTTT. V gene TRBV21-1 combines with J gene TRBJ1-5. TRBV21-1 is tagged as a pseudogene. The CDR3 loop spans 14 amino acids.

The chain couples TRBV4-1 to TRBJ2-1; a possible D gene is TRBD2 (6 bases). This CDR3 spans 12 amino acids. V lost 5 bases and J lost 10, with 12 bases in between. Germline V gene data show CDR1 as MGHRA and CDR2 as YSYEKL. The CDR3 DNA reads TGCGCCAGCAGCAGCCGGGACTGGGAGCAGTTCTTC. Amino acids: CASSSRDWEQFF.

This chain joins TRBV5-1 and TRBJ2-3; a weak D match, TRBD1 (6 bases). V was shortened by 4 bases and J by 1 base, with 16 bases between the two germline ends. The V gene's germline CDR1 is SGHRS and CDR2 YFSETQ. This CDR3 region has 16 residues. DNA for the CDR3: TGCGCCAGCAGCACAATCCGACAGGCACGCACAGATACGCAGTATTTT. Translated, it gives CASSTIRQARTDTQYF.

The J gene is TRBJ2-2, the V gene TRBV7-2; 7 bases map to TRBD2. This CDR3 contains 14 residues. The germline V gene has CDR1 SGHTA and CDR2 FQGNSA. V dropped 5 bases and J dropped 3; count of bases not matched to a gene: 3. CDR3 protein: CASSGGGYTGELFF. For the CDR3, the DNA is TGTGCCAGCAGCGGGGGGGGATACACCGGGGAGCTGTTTTTT.